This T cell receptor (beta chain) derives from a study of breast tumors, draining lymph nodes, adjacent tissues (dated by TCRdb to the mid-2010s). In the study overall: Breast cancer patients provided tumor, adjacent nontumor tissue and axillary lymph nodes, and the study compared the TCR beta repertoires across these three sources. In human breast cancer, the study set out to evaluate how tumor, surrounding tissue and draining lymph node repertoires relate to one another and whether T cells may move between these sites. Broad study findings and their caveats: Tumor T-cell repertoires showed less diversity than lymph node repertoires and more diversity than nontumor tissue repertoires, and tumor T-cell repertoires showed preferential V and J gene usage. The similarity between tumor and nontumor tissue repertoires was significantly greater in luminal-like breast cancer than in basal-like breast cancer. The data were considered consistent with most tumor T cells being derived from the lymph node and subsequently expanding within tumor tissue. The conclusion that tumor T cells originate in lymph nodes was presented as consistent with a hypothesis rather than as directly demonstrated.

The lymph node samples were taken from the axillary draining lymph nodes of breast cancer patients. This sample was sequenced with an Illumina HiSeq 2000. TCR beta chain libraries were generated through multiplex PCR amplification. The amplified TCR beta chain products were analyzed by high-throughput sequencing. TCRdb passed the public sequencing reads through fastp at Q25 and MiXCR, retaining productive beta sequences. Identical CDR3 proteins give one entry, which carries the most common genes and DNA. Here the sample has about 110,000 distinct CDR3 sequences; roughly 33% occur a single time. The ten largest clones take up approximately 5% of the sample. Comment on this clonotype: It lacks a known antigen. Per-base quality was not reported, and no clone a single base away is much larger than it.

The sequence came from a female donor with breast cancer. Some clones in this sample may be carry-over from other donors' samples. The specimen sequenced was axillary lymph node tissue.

The DNA sequence is as follows: TGTGCCAGTAGTGTGCCCGGGACAGGGAATGAAAAACTGTTTTTT. Translated, this is CASSVPGTGNEKLFF. Recombination joined TRBV19 with TRBJ1-4; 9 bases in the middle match TRBD1. Looking up the germline V gene (reference sequence) yields CDR1 LNHDA and CDR2 SQIVND. Clipping removes 5 bases from V and 5 bases from J, with 6 as the unmatched junction base count. The CDR3, from cysteine to phenylalanine, totals 15 residues. CDR3 DNA only is kept here, 45 bases in frame from base 1.